This T cell receptor beta chain was profiled in a study of PD-L1 blockade in urothelial cancer. Study information: Blood was analyzed 3 weeks (second dose) and 6 weeks after treatment start.

Each PCR contained spiked-in synthetic TCR analog templates. Sequencing used immunoSEQ multiplex PCR; TCRdb keeps in-frame clones, though not all of them. The sample holds under 85,000 clones, around 93% seen once. Trimming stripped 4 bases from V and 7 bases from J, with 14 bases between. The CDR3 has 13 residues. CDR1 SNHLY and CDR2 FYNNEI come from the germline V gene. This sample's time point: peripheral blood 6 weeks after treatment start. Locally advanced or metastatic urothelial carcinoma was present in patients. A note on this clone: Its antigen is as yet unknown.

Overall study findings and caveats: TCR clonality was measured in pretreatment peripheral blood. Clonality below the median predicted better survival.

The chain links TRBV2 to TRBJ2-7; D is possibly TRBD1 (5 bases). This TCR came from an elderly woman with urothelial cancer. Sequencing used PBMCs, obtained around atezolizumab (anti-PD-L1) treatment. This CDR3 is CASSGTSKREQYF. For the CDR3, the DNA is TGTGCCAGCAGTGGGACATCCAAGAGGGAGCAGTACTTC.